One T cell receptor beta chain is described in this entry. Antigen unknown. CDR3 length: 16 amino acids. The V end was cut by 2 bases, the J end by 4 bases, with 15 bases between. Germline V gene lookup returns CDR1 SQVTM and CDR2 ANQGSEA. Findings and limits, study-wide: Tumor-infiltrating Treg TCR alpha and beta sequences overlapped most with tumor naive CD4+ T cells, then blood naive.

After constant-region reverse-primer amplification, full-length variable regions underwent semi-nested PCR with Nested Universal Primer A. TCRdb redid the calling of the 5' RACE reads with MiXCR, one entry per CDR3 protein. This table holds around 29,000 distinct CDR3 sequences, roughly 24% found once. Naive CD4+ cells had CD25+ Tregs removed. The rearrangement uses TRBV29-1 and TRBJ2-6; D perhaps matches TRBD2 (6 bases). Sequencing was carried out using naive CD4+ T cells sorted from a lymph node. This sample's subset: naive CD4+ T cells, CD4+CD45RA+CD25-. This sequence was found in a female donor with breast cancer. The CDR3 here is CSVELRRGSGANVLTF. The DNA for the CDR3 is TGCAGCGTTGAATTACGGCGGGGTTCCGGGGCCAACGTCCTGACTTTC. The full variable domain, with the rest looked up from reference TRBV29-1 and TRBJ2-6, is SAVISQKPSRDICQRGTSLTIQCQVDSQVTMMFWYRQQPGQSLTLIATANQGSEATYESGFVIDKFPISRPNLTFSTLTVSNMSPEDSSIYLCSVELRRGSGANVLTFGAGSRLTVL.